Shown below are 20 T cell receptor beta chains from a single sample sequenced in a study of shared clonotypes between healthy human individuals. Clones were sequenced by immunoSEQ multiplex PCR, and TCRdb holds only the in-frame ones, with some missing. The repertoire holds some 300,000 clones, around four fifths seen once, with roughly a tenth in the top ten. The sequenced sample consisted of memory CD4+ T cells sorted from blood. The subset denotes: CD45RA-negative fraction. These receptors all come from a man younger than 40 in good health.

V gene TRBV7-7 combines with J gene TRBJ2-1; D might be TRBD2 (6 bases). Trimming cost V 5 bases and J 0 bases, with 11 bases left between them. The CDR3 is 15 residues long. CDR1 is SSHAT and CDR2 is FNYEAQ in the germline V gene (reference sequence). The CDR3 reads CASSQGGISYNEQFF. CDR3 coding DNA: TGTGCCAGCAGCCAAGGAGGGATCTCCTACAATGAGCAGTTCTTC.

The rearrangement joins TRBV2 to TRBJ2-7; tentative D call: TRBD1 (5 bases). The V gene's germline CDR1 is SNHLY and CDR2 FYNNEI. The CDR3 is 14 residues long. Trimming cost V 6 bases and J 0 bases, with 12 bases left between them. CDR3 bases: TGTGCCAGCAGAAAGGACATATACTCCTACGAGCAGTACTTC. Its protein product is CASRKDIYSYEQYF.

The chain employs TRBV7-6 and TRBJ1-3, with D unresolved. Germline V gene data show CDR1 as SGHVS and CDR2 as FNYEAQ. V was shortened by 5 bases and J by 0 bases, with 11 bases between the two germline ends. The CDR3 has 15 residues. Here the CDR3 DNA reads TGTGCCAGCAGCCCCGGACGAATCTCTGGAAACACCATATATTTT. As protein: CASSPGRISGNTIYF.

The chain couples TRBV7-9 to TRBJ2-1; D gene ambiguous. V lost 2 bases to trimming and J lost 7 bases, with 15 bases between them. This CDR3 has 15 amino acids. In germline, CDR1 is SEHNR, CDR2 FQNEAQ (reference sequence). The CDR3 DNA reads as TGTGCCAGCAGCTTACAACCAGAACTTGTGAATGAGCAGTTCTTC. It encodes CASSLQPELVNEQFF.

The chain recombines TRBV19 with TRBJ1-3, with D unresolved. Germline CDR1 and CDR2: LNHDA and SQIVND (reference sequence). The CDR3 is 14 amino acids. With 4 bases removed from V and 1 base from J, the gap between germline ends came to 8 bases. The CDR3 DNA reads as TGTGCCAGTAGTACAGGTGGATCTGGAAACACCATATATTTT. It specifies CASSTGGSGNTIYF. The full variable domain, with the rest looked up from reference TRBV19 and TRBJ1-3, is DGGITQSPKYLFRKEGQNVTLSCEQNLNHDAMYWYRQDPGQGLRLIYYSQIVNDFQKGDIAEGYSVSREKKESFPLTVTSAQKNPTAFYLCASSTGGSGNTIYFGEGSWLTVV.

The chain combines TRBV5-1 with TRBJ2-7; D possibly corresponds to TRBD1 (5 bases). Trimming took off 0 bases at V and 5 bases at J, with 12 bases between the two ends. Germline-derived CDR1 and CDR2 are SGHRS and YFSETQ. There are 14 residues in the CDR3. The CDR3 DNA follows: TGCGCCAGCAGCTTGGCCACACAGGCCCACGAGCAGTACTTC. It translates to CASSLATQAHEQYF.

The chain joins TRBV6-4 to TRBJ2-6; TRBD1 is a possible D gene (6 bases). There are 16 residues in the CDR3. Deletions cut 3 bases from V and 2 bases from J, with 11 bases between. Per germline, CDR1 MRHNA and CDR2 SNTAGT. In nucleotides, the CDR3 is TGTGCCAGCAGTGAACAGGGTGTAACTGGGGCCAACGTCCTGACTTTC. This encodes CASSEQGVTGANVLTF.

This clone was observed a single time. CDR3 protein: CASSLVGGMGNQPQHF. In nucleotides, the CDR3 is TGTGCCAGCAGCTTAGTAGGAGGGATGGGCAATCAGCCCCAGCATTTT. This chain uses TRBV7-2 with TRBJ1-5, with unresolved D. The germline gives CDR1 SGHTA, CDR2 FQGNSA. V lost 1 base and J 2 bases, leaving 12 bases between the germline ends. The CDR3 loop spans 16 amino acids. The full variable domain, completed using reference TRBV7-2 and TRBJ1-5, is GAGVSQSPSNKVTEKGKDVELRCDPISGHTALYWYRQSLGQGLEFLIYFQGNSAPDKSGLPSDRFSAERTGGSVSTLTIQRTQQEDSAVYLCASSLVGGMGNQPQHFGDGTRLSIL.

The chain joins TRBV15 to TRBJ1-5; D is ambiguous. The CDR3 is made up of 12 amino acids. The V end was cut by 4 bases, the J end by 8 bases, with 9 bases between. Per germline, CDR1 LNHNV and CDR2 YYDKDF (reference sequence). The CDR3 bases are TGTGCCACCAGCAAGGCACTGGAGCCCCAGCATTTT. Its translation is CATSKALEPQHF.

The rearrangement joins TRBV5-5 to TRBJ2-5, with D hard to call. CDR1 is SGHKS, CDR2 YYEKEE, per germline (reference sequence). The CDR3 contains 13 residues. V was cut by 0 bases and J by 5 bases, with 8 bases left in between. The CDR3 reads CASSLGPVETQYF. CDR3 sequence (DNA): TGTGCCAGCAGCTTGGGCCCGGTGGAGACCCAGTACTTC.

This clone turned up a few times. This chain uses TRBV10-3 with TRBJ1-2; 9 bases agree with TRBD1. The V and J ends lost 7 bases and 5 bases, in that order; junction bases with no gene match: 14. This CDR3 has 16 residues. Per germline, CDR1 ENHRY and CDR2 SYGVKD. CDR3 region: CAITAGTGREGYGYTF. The CDR3 nucleotides read TGTGCCATCACCGCCGGGACAGGGAGGGAGGGGTATGGCTACACCTTC.

This clone was seen a handful of times. Here the CDR3 DNA reads TGTGCCAGCAGCTTAAGTCAAACTAGTTCCCACGAGCAGTACTTC. It codes for CASSLSQTSSHEQYF. The chain uses TRBV7-9 and TRBJ2-7, with D possibly matching TRBD2 (5 bases). The CDR3 covers 15 residues. Trimming took off 2 bases at V and 5 bases at J, with 16 bases between the two ends. Germline loops: CDR1 SEHNR, CDR2 FQNEAQ (reference sequence).

This clone was picked up a small number of times. This rearrangement joins TRBV28 to TRBJ1-1; 7 bases map to TRBD1. Germline loops: CDR1 MDHEN, CDR2 SYDVKM. V gave up 6 bases and J gave up 4 bases; unmatched junction bases: 11. This CDR3 is 15 amino acids long. Here the CDR3 DNA reads TGTGCCAGCAGAGGGGCCTCAGGGGGAGTCACTGAAGCTTTCTTT. This encodes CASRGASGGVTEAFF. The complete variable domain, with remaining parts taken from reference TRBV28 and TRBJ1-1, reads DVKVTQSSRYLVKRTGEKVFLECVQDMDHENMFWYRQDPGLGLRLIYFSYDVKMKEKGDIPEGYSVSREKKERFSLILESASTNQTSMYLCASRGASGGVTEAFFGQGTRLTVV.

V is TRBV7-9 and J is TRBJ2-1, with 10 bases matching TRBD2. Germline lookup yields CDR1 SEHNR and CDR2 FQNEAQ (reference sequence). V was pared by 4 bases and J by 4 bases, with 7 bases of the junction left unmatched. The CDR3 extends over 16 amino acids. The CDR3 DNA sequence: TGTGCCAGCAGCTCTATTAGCGGGAGGCTTTACAATGAGCAGTTCTTC. The encoded protein is CASSSISGRLYNEQFF.

The V and J genes are TRBV20-1 and TRBJ2-1; D uncertain. CDR1 DFQATT and CDR2 SNEGSKA come from the germline V gene (reference sequence). This CDR3 is 11 amino acids long. Trimming cost V 3 bases and J 7 bases, with 7 bases left between them. CDR3 DNA: TGCAGTGCTAGGTTTCTTAATGAGCAGTTCTTC. Protein product: CSARFLNEQFF.

The V gene is TRBV18, the J gene TRBJ2-7, with TRBD2 matching 8 bases. The junction had 4 bases not matched to a gene; V was cut back by 3 bases and J by 6 bases. Germline V gene lookup returns CDR1 KGHSH and CDR2 LQKENI. The CDR3 totals 13 residues. The CDR3, as DNA: TGTGCCAGCTCACCCGGGACTAGTCTCGAGCAGTACTTC. Its translation is CASSPGTSLEQYF.

The chain has TRBV19 and TRBJ1-5; perhaps TRBD1 as D (5 bases). Between the trimmed V and J ends, which lost 0 bases and 5 bases, there was a span of 11 bases. The CDR3 has 15 amino acids. Per germline, CDR1 LNHDA and CDR2 SQIVND (reference sequence). The CDR3: CASSIDGGVYQPQHF. CDR3 nucleotides: TGTGCCAGTAGTATAGATGGGGGGGTTTATCAGCCCCAGCATTTT.

V is TRBV28 and J is TRBJ1-1; D gene uncertain. This CDR3 has 15 residues. CDR1 and CDR2 (germline): MDHEN, SYDVKM. V lost 5 bases to trimming and J lost 0 bases, with 13 bases between them. As DNA, the CDR3 is TGTGCCAGCAGTCCAATCTCACGACTGAACACTGAAGCTTTCTTT. It yields the protein CASSPISRLNTEAFF.

This chain uses TRBV28 with TRBJ2-6; D is uncertain. The CDR3 contains 13 residues. From germline, CDR1 is MDHEN and CDR2 SYDVKM. V dropped 6 bases and J dropped 0 bases, with 3 bases sitting between them. CDR3 bases: TGTGCCAGCAGCGACTCTGGGGCCAACGTCCTGACTTTC. This translates into CASSDSGANVLTF. The full variable domain, its missing parts supplied by reference TRBV28 and TRBJ2-6, is DVKVTQSSRYLVKRTGEKVFLECVQDMDHENMFWYRQDPGLGLRLIYFSYDVKMKEKGDIPEGYSVSREKKERFSLILESASTNQTSMYLCASSDSGANVLTFGAGSRLTVL.

The V call is TRBV4-2, the J call TRBJ2-2, with D uncertain. V was cut by 4 bases and J by 7 bases, with 16 bases left in between. The CDR3 is 15 amino acids. Germline CDR1 reads LGHNA; CDR2 reads YNFKEQ. The CDR3 spells CASSPRSTIRGELFF. Here the CDR3 DNA reads TGTGCCAGCAGCCCGAGAAGTACGATACGCGGGGAGCTGTTTTTT.